The source of this T cell receptor beta chain is a study of graft-versus-host responses after intestinal transplantation. Study-wide background: Transplant recipients had multivisceral, liver-intestinal, or isolated intestinal grafts. For approximately three years after anti-thymocyte globulin induction, all recipients took tacrolimus and steroids. General study findings and limits: An association linked early post-transplant HvG declines with peak circulating GvH clone levels. Graft-donor T cell macrochimerism in patients accompanied high graft-versus-host to host-versus-graft clonal ratios in allografts.

TCRdb keeps only in-frame clones here, not all; method: immunoSEQ multiplex PCR. The sample shows around 90,000 clones, roughly 91% of them seen only once. For this clone: What it binds is unknown.

The length of the CDR3 is 14 residues. Trimming took 9 bases from V and 3 from J; bases not matched to a gene: 10. Germline-derived CDR1 and CDR2 are LNHDA and SQIVND (reference sequence). The chain uses TRBV19 and TRBJ2-7; 8 positions agree with TRBD1. Sequenced material: unstimulated CD8+ T cells sorted from spleen or lymph node cells, taken before transplant. The receptor was isolated from a human donor who was the organ donor for an intestinal transplant. The CDR3 loop reads CASSAGTGDYEQYF. CDR3 in DNA: TGTGCCAGCTCGGCCGGGACAGGTGACTACGAGCAGTACTTC. Looking up the rest from reference TRBV19 and TRBJ2-7 gives the full variable domain: DGGITQSPKYLFRKEGQNVTLSCEQNLNHDAMYWYRQDPGQGLRLIYYSQIVNDFQKGDIAEGYSVSREKKESFPLTVTSAQKNPTAFYLCASSAGTGDYEQYFGPGTRLTVT.